The rows below give T cell receptor beta chains drawn from one sample of a study of T cells in localized non-small cell lung cancer. The assay was immunoSEQ multiplex PCR, and TCRdb's table has in-frame clones only and misses some. Among tens of thousands of clones listed, approximately 91% were seen once. The sequences come from peripheral blood, collected before any cancer treatment. All receptors derive from a man aged 40-75 years with stage I lung adenocarcinoma. The CDR3 runs from the conserved cysteine through the conserved F or W. A D gene is named only where the DNA matches it firmly. Size tells how often a clone was seen (once, few, many) or the class of an expanded clone, and some rows leave it out.

clone_size d_call j_call v_call cdr3_aa cdr3_nt
few NA TRBJ2-1 TRBV2 CASGQWTDNEQFF TGTGCCAGCGGCCAATGGACGGACAATGAGCAGTTCTTC
NA NA TRBJ2-1 TRBV6-5 CASSYDPTLNEQFF TGTGCCAGCAGTTACGACCCTACACTTAATGAGCAGTTCTTC
NA TRBD1 TRBJ2-7 TRBV6-5 CASSSGQGRALYEQYF TGTGCCAGCAGTTCGGGACAGGGTCGGGCACTTTACGAGCAGTACTTC
NA NA TRBJ2-1 TRBV7-8 CASSWDLAHSYNEQFF TGTGCCAGCAGCTGGGATCTAGCCCACTCCTACAATGAGCAGTTCTTC
NA NA TRBJ2-1 TRBV30 CAWSAGPLNEQFF TGTGCCTGGAGCGCAGGACCTCTCAATGAGCAGTTCTTC
few NA TRBJ2-3 TRBV14 CASSLDPAAASTDTQYF TGTGCCAGCAGCCTCGACCCAGCGGCCGCTAGCACAGATACGCAGTATTTT
once TRBD2 TRBJ2-1 TRBV9 CASSARPGGGTSRTNEQFF TGTGCCAGCAGCGCAAGGCCGGGCGGGGGGACTAGCCGGACCAATGAGCAGTTCTTC
NA NA TRBJ2-7 TRBV2 CASSVRVWYEQYF TGTGCCAGCAGTGTTCGGGTATGGTACGAGCAGTACTTC
few TRBD2 TRBJ2-3 TRBV19 CASSTGTSGRRDTQYF TGTGCCAGTAGTACCGGGACTAGCGGGAGGAGAGATACGCAGTATTTT
NA NA TRBJ1-4 TRBV28 CASSLGLTNEKLFF TGTGCCAGCAGTTTAGGGCTGACTAATGAAAAACTGTTTTTT
NA TRBD1 TRBJ1-2 TRBV30 CAWSPTGRYGYTF TGTGCCTGGAGTCCGACAGGGCGCTATGGCTACACCTTC
NA NA TRBJ2-2 TRBV6-4 CASSEAETGELFF TGTGCCAGCAGTGAAGCGGAGACCGGGGAGCTGTTTTTT
NA TRBD1 TRBJ2-3 TRBV6-5 CASSPGGLITDTQYF TGTGCCAGCAGCCCAGGGGGTCTAATCACAGATACGCAGTATTTT
NA TRBD2 TRBJ2-3 TRBV5-6 CASSRGGGADTQYF TGTGCCAGCAGCCGCGGCGGGGGGGCAGATACGCAGTATTTT
NA TRBD1 TRBJ1-4 TRBV28 CASSSGQGREKLFF TGTGCCAGCAGTTCTGGACAGGGCCGGGAAAAACTGTTTTTT
NA TRBD1 TRBJ2-2 TRBV7-2 CASIQQGMGELFF TGTGCCAGCATCCAACAGGGGATGGGGGAGCTGTTTTTT
NA NA TRBJ2-6 TRBV5-1 CASSLETVGANVLTF TGCGCCAGCAGCTTGGAGACAGTTGGGGCCAACGTCCTGACTTTC
NA NA TRBJ1-2 TRBV7-9 CASSFLTTHGYTF TGTGCCAGCAGCTTTTTGACTACTCACGGCTACACCTTC
NA NA TRBJ1-1 TRBV6-1 CASSEFGQFMNTEAFF TGTGCCAGCAGTGAGTTCGGACAGTTCATGAACACTGAAGCTTTCTTT
NA NA TRBJ2-7 TRBV27 CASSFTIPGLSGDNDPYEQYF TGTGCCAGCAGCTTCACGATACCGGGACTCTCCGGGGATAACGATCCCTACGAGCAGTACTTC
NA NA TRBJ2-7 TRBV5-1 CASSWTAFGEQYF TGCGCCAGCAGCTGGACGGCCTTCGGCGAGCAGTACTTC
NA NA TRBJ1-2 TRBV6-5 CASSSTSGAGNYGYTF TGTGCCAGCAGTTCCACATCGGGGGCCGGTAACTATGGCTACACCTTC
few TRBD1 TRBJ2-3 TRBV28 CASSSWDRGKDTQYF TGTGCCAGCAGTTCGTGGGACAGGGGGAAAGATACGCAGTATTTT
NA NA TRBJ1-1 TRBV18 CASSKGLGNTEAFF TGTGCCAGCTCAAAGGGCCTGGGGAACACTGAAGCTTTCTTT
NA NA TRBJ1-1 TRBV30 CAWRYGGGNTEAFF TGTGCCTGGAGGTACGGAGGCGGGAACACTGAAGCTTTCTTT
NA NA TRBJ2-2 TRBV27 CASSPRVAGELFF TGTGCCAGCAGTCCCAGGGTAGCCGGGGAGCTGTTTTTT
NA NA TRBJ2-7 TRBV11-2 CASSLDLGSVSYEQYF TGTGCCAGCAGCTTAGATCTTGGTTCGGTTTCCTACGAGCAGTACTTC